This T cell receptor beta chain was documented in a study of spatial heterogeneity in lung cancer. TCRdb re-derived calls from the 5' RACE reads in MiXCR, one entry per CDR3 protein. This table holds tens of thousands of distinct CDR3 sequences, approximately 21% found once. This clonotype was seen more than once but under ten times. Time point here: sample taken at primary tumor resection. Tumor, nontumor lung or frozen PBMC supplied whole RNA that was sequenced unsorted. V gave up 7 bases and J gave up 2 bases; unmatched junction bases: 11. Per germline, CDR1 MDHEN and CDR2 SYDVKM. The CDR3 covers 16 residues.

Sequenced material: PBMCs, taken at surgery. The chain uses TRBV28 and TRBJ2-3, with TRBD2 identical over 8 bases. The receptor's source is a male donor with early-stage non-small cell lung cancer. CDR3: CASNQGGTSTTDTQYF. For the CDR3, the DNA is TGTGCCAGCAACCAAGGGGGGACTAGTACCACAGATACGCAGTATTTT.